This TCR beta chain was identified in a study of blood T cells in healthy people across ages (dated by TCRdb to between 2014 and 2016). In terms of the full investigation: Template switching captured roughly one uniquely barcoded TCR beta cDNA molecule per two T cells in model experiments. The study measured age-related changes in TCR beta repertoire diversity using deep sequencing normalized with unique cDNA molecular identifiers. Donors were grouped into four age groups: young (average 16 years), middle-aged (around 39), aged (around 66) and long-lived (82). To avoid experimental bias, donors of different ages were randomly spread across the sequencing lanes. Two additional independent replicas of 1 million unique cDNA reads from the same blood draw were analyzed for two donors (one aged 18 to 29 and one aged 80 or older).

Paper-wide results and their limitations: Because the CMV infection status of the donors was unknown, age-related changes in expanded clonotypes may potentially have been confounded. Observed TCR beta diversity per million T cells fell roughly linearly with age, and a significant reduction was already apparent by age roughly 40. Bulk unsorted PBMC profiling prevented conclusive comparison of naive and antigen-experienced compartments. The percentage of naive T cells measured by flow cytometry correlated strongly with observed TCR beta diversity. Estimates of total diversity based on one million sequenced T cells were regarded as lower bounds and as underestimates. Compared with the aged group, the long-lived group had more naive CD4+ T cells, fewer expanded clones and increased TCR diversity, suggesting age selection.

Donors were 35 to 40 systemically healthy Caucasian individuals from Russia aged roughly 6 to 95 years. Roughly 9 milliliters of peripheral blood were drawn from each donor into EDTA-treated Vacutainer tubes. Ficoll-Paque density-gradient centrifugation was used to isolate PBMCs, with at least 7 million per sample. Trizol reagent was used to extract total RNA from the PBMCs, yielding at least 5.5 micrograms per sample. Naive CD45RAhigh/CD27high T cell percentages were measured by flow cytometry on a PBMC aliquot from every donor. As for this clonotype: This receptor's antigen is unknown. One end of the junction varies from germline; a read error may be responsible.

The CDR3 measures 17 amino acids from cysteine to phenylalanine. CDR3 DNA only is kept here, 51 bases in frame from base 1. CDR1 and CDR2 (MDHEN, SYDVKM) derive from the germline V gene. The protocol used for the library was 5' RACE. TCRdb records Illumina HiSeq 2500 as the sequencer. A second PCR of 7 to 11 cycles was performed with a sample-barcoded 5' primer and a J-beta primer mix. A unique molecular identifier was introduced onto each TCR beta cDNA molecule by a template-switch 5' adaptor carrying 12 random nucleotides. Each sample yielded at least 3 million CDR3-containing paired-end reads. All of the RNA was converted into first-strand cDNA using the Mint cDNA synthesis kit, with a TRBC-specific oligonucleotide serving as the primer. All cDNA was treated with uracil-DNA glycosylase and then went through a first 18-cycle PCR with the universal primers M1SS and BC2_uni_R. The source study handled its data this way. For normalization, 1 million high-quality reads, each with a distinct molecular identifier, were randomly selected from each sample. Reads sharing molecular identifiers were discarded rather than binned into consensus sequences. CDR3 identification, clonotype clustering and error correction used MiTCR with a Q25 quality threshold and the strictest error-elimination algorithm. A nonparametric unseen species model with Euler transformation was used to estimate lower-bound total TCR beta diversity. The raw public reads went through TCRdb reprocessing: fastp at Q25, MiXCR clone calling, in-frame beta chains kept. Rows are combined by CDR3 protein, so each entry shows the most common genes and DNA. The authors' filters were not applied to this entry. The sample records 2 million or so distinct CDR3 sequences, around 50% of which are singletons. Of the sample, 2.1% falls within the top ten clones.

The TCR comes from a woman between 35 and 50 years old in good health. Specimen: blood. The chain employs TRBV28 and TRBJ2-5; 11 of the junction bases match TRBD2. The DNA reads as follows: TGTGCCAGCAGTTTAACTAGCGGGGGAGCTGTGGTAGAGGCCCAGTACTTC. This yields the protein CASSLTSGGAVVEAQYF. Reference TRBV28 and TRBJ2-5 genes cover what lies past the CDR3, so the full variable domain is DVKVTQSSRYLVKRTGEKVFLECVQDMDHENMFWYRQDPGLGLRLIYFSYDVKMKEKGDIPEGYSVSREKKERFSLILESASTNQTSMYLCASSLTSGGAVVEAQYFGPGTRLLVL.